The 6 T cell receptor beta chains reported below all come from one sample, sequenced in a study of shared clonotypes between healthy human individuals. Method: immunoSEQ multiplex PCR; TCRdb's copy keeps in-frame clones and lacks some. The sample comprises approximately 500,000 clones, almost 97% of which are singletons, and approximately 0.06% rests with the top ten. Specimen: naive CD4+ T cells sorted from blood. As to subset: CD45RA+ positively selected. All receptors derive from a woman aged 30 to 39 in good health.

CDR3: CASSAGHTDTQYF. The CDR3, as DNA: TGTGCCAGCTCAGCGGGACACACAGATACGCAGTATTTT. The rearrangement uses TRBV18 and TRBJ2-3; either TRBD1 or TRBD2 may fit D (6 bases each). V was trimmed by 5 bases and J by 2 bases, leaving 8 bases between them. Germline assignment: CDR1 KGHSH and CDR2 LQKENI. This CDR3 has 13 residues.

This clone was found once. The CDR3 protein is CATGGEQFF. The CDR3 coding sequence is TGTGCCACGGGGGGTGAGCAGTTCTTC. The chain is built from TRBV6-1 and TRBJ2-1, with 7 positions matching TRBD2. Looked up from germline, CDR1 is MNHNS and CDR2 is SASEGT. The V and J ends lost 10 bases and 9 bases, in that order; junction bases with no gene match: 0. The CDR3 is made up of 9 amino acids.

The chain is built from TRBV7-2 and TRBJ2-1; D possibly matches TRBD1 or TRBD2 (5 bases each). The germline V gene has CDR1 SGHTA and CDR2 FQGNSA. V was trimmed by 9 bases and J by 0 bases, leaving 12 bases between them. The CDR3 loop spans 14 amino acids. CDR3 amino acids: CASRGTDSYNEQFF. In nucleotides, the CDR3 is TGTGCCAGTAGAGGGACGGACTCCTACAATGAGCAGTTCTTC.

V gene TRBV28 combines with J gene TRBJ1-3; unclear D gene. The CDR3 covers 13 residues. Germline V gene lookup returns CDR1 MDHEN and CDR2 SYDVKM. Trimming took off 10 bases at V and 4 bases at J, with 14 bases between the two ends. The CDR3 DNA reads TGTGCCACATCGAGGTTTTCCGGAAACACCATATATTTT. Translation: CATSRFSGNTIYF.

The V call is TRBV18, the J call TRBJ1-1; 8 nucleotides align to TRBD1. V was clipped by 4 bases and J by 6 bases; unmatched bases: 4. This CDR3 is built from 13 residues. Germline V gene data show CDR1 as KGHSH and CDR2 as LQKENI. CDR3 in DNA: TGTGCCAGCTCACGGCAGGGGGCATCTGAAGCTTTCTTT. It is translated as CASSRQGASEAFF.

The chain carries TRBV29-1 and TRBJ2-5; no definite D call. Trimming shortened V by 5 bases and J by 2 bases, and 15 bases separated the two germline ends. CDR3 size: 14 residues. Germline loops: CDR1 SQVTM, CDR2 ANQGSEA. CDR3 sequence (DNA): TGCAGCGTTCGGCCAGGTGGAGTTCAAGAGACCCAGTACTTC. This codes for CSVRPGGVQETQYF.